This TCR beta chain was identified in a study of OX40 agonist ivuxolimab in advanced cancers. The study, taken as a whole, reports: Those patients achieving a partial response at 0.1-3.0 mg/kg showed among the lowest clonal expansion.

A word on this clone: Antigen unknown.

The CDR3 sequence is 14 residues long. V shed 5 bases, J shed 3 bases, and the junction held 6 bases outside the gene matches. Germline V gene sequence: CDR1 GTSNPN, CDR2 SVGIG (reference sequence). Generated by immunoSEQ multiplex PCR, the TCRdb table keeps only in-frame clones and is missing some. The sample carries about 51,000 clones, approximately 80% recorded once. The receptor comes from an adult with an advanced solid tumor such as melanoma, head and neck, liver or kidney cancer. The chain recombines TRBV30 with TRBJ1-5; 8 nucleotides match TRBD1. The source material was CD4+ or CD8+ T cells sorted from blood, sampled in a trial of the OX40 agonist ivuxolimab. The CDR3 DNA reads TGTGCCTGGTCGGGACAGGCGAACAATCAGCCCCAGCATTTT. Translating gives CAWSGQANNQPQHF.